This T cell receptor beta chain is from a study of type 1 regulatory T cells. Study details: This in vitro CD4 product, T-allo10, is enriched for Tr1 cells and alloantigen-specific.

The CDR3 length is 15 residues. Trimming took off 5 bases at V and 0 bases at J, with 11 bases between the two ends. In germline, CDR1 is MNHEY, CDR2 SVGAGI. TCRdb redid the calling of the reads with MiXCR, one entry per CDR3 protein. Among roughly 21,000 distinct CDR3 sequences listed, more than 45% were seen once. Concerning this clonotype: Its antigen is undetermined.

The origin of this receptor is a human donor in good health. The chain joins TRBV6-5 to TRBJ1-5; no firm D call. Sequences were obtained from cultured T cells, either the whole culture or a sorted T cell fraction (not recorded which). As DNA, the CDR3 is TGTGCCAGCAGTCTGGACGGGTATAGCAATCAGCCCCAGCATTTT. This encodes CASSLDGYSNQPQHF.